The rows below give T cell receptor beta chains drawn from one sample of a study of blood T cell repertoires in COVID-19. The assay was immunoSEQ multiplex PCR, and TCRdb's table has in-frame clones only and misses some. The sample contains 100,000 to 150,000 clones, roughly 86% of which appear only once. The sample consisted of peripheral blood. These receptors all come from a woman aged 60 to 75 with acute or convalescent COVID-19. The CDR3 runs from the conserved cysteine through the conserved F or W. The order of the fields is V gene, D gene, J gene, clone size, CDR3 DNA, CDR3 protein. A D gene is named only where the DNA matches it firmly. Rows give clone size only sometimes, using once, few, many, or a class for an expanded clone.

V: TRBV10-3
D: TRBD1
J: TRBJ1-1
size: .
DNA: TGTGCCATCAGTCGATCCGACAGGGACACTGAAGCTTTCTTT
CDR3: CAISRSDRDTEAFF

V: TRBV5-4
D: TRBD1
J: TRBJ1-2
size: .
DNA: TGTGCCAGCAGCTTGGGGGGGCCGGGACAGGGAGGCTATGGCTACACCTTC
CDR3: CASSLGGPGQGGYGYTF

V: TRBV5-1
D: .
J: TRBJ1-6
size: once
DNA: TGCGCCAGCAGGTACCGAACAGGGACTAATTCACCCCTCCACTTT
CDR3: CASRYRTGTNSPLHF

V: TRBV30
D: TRBD1
J: TRBJ1-6
size: .
DNA: TGTGCCTGGAGTGTGGAGGGGGCAGGGTCACCCCTCCACTTT
CDR3: CAWSVEGAGSPLHF

V: TRBV7-2
D: TRBD2
J: TRBJ2-7
size: .
DNA: TGTGCCAGCAGCTTAGGGTCTAGCGGGAGTCACGAGCAGTACTTC
CDR3: CASSLGSSGSHEQYF

V: TRBV7-3
D: TRBD2
J: TRBJ2-5
size: .
DNA: TGTGCCAGCAGCTTAGGGGGGGATGAGACCCAGTACTTC
CDR3: CASSLGGDETQYF

V: TRBV6-2/TRBV6-3
D: TRBD1
J: TRBJ2-3
size: .
DNA: TGTGCCAGCAGTTCGGGACAGGGCTTCACAGATACGCAGTATTTT
CDR3: CASSSGQGFTDTQYF

V: TRBV28
D: .
J: TRBJ1-5
size: .
DNA: TGTGCCAGCAGTTTCACCGGGACAACGTCCCTACTTTATAGCAATCAGCCCCAGCATTTT
CDR3: CASSFTGTTSLLYSNQPQHF

V: TRBV5-1
D: .
J: TRBJ1-5
size: few
DNA: TGCGCCAGCAGCTTGGTTGCAGGAAATGTTTATAGCAATCAGCCCCAGCATTTT
CDR3: CASSLVAGNVYSNQPQHF

V: TRBV16
D: .
J: TRBJ1-5
size: .
DNA: TGTGCCAGCAGCCTACGGAATCAGCCCCAGCATTTT
CDR3: CASSLRNQPQHF

V: TRBV19
D: TRBD1
J: TRBJ1-1
size: .
DNA: TGTGCCAGTAGTATAGGGACAGGGGCTCCTGAAGCTTTCTTT
CDR3: CASSIGTGAPEAFF

V: TRBV20-1
D: TRBD2
J: TRBJ2-3
size: once
DNA: TGCAGTGCTAGTGTCGGGAGGGCCGGTGATACGCAGTATTTT
CDR3: CSASVGRAGDTQYF

V: TRBV7-2
D: TRBD2
J: TRBJ2-1
size: .
DNA: TGTGCCGTCAGTGCTAGCGGGGGAGTAGGGTACAATGAGCAGTTCTTC
CDR3: CAVSASGGVGYNEQFF

V: TRBV6-5
D: .
J: TRBJ2-5
size: once
DNA: TGTGCCAGCAGTACACCCCAAGAGACCCAGTACTTC
CDR3: CASSTPQETQYF

V: TRBV10-3
D: .
J: TRBJ1-5
size: .
DNA: TGTGCCATTGGGACTGATAGCAATCAGCCCCAGCATTTT
CDR3: CAIGTDSNQPQHF

V: TRBV3-1/TRBV3-2
D: .
J: TRBJ2-1
size: .
DNA: TGTGCCAGCAGCCCAAACACCAACCTCTACAATGAGCAGTTCTTC
CDR3: CASSPNTNLYNEQFF

V: TRBV27
D: .
J: TRBJ1-5
size: .
DNA: TGTGCCAGCAGTCCGACAATGAGCAATCAGCCCCAGCATTTT
CDR3: CASSPTMSNQPQHF

V: TRBV6-5
D: .
J: TRBJ1-6
size: few
DNA: TGTGCCACCGCGTCGGGGAGCTCCTATAATTCACCCCTCCACTTT
CDR3: CATASGSSYNSPLHF

V: TRBV6-5
D: .
J: TRBJ1-2
size: .
DNA: TGTGCCAGCACCTCCAGCGGGGGCGCGAAGGGCTACACCTTC
CDR3: CASTSSGGAKGYTF

V: TRBV29-1
D: .
J: TRBJ1-1
size: .
DNA: TGCAGCGTCAGTGACAGGGAAGCTTTCTTT
CDR3: CSVSDREAFF

V: TRBV9
D: TRBD1
J: TRBJ1-2
size: .
DNA: TGTGCCAGCAGCGTTACCGCAGGGGGCGCCTATGGCTACACCTTC
CDR3: CASSVTAGGAYGYTF

V: TRBV30
D: TRBD1
J: TRBJ1-5
size: .
DNA: TGTGCCTGGACGAGGACAGGGGGCAATCAGCCCCAGCATTTT
CDR3: CAWTRTGGNQPQHF

V: TRBV19
D: .
J: TRBJ1-5
size: .
DNA: TGTGCCAGTAGTACCCTCGACAGGTTCAATCAGCCCCAGCATTTT
CDR3: CASSTLDRFNQPQHF

V: TRBV7-9
D: .
J: TRBJ2-5
size: once
DNA: TGTGCCAGCAGCTTACTAGGTGGTACCCAGTACTTC
CDR3: CASSLLGGTQYF

V: TRBV19
D: TRBD1
J: TRBJ1-1
size: .
DNA: TGTGCCAGTAGTAAAGGACAGGGGAGACTCCCTGAAGCTTTCTTT
CDR3: CASSKGQGRLPEAFF

V: TRBV9
D: TRBD1
J: TRBJ2-7
size: .
DNA: TGTGCCAGCAGCGCATCCGGGACAGGGGGCAGGGAGCAGTACTTC
CDR3: CASSASGTGGREQYF

V: TRBV28
D: .
J: TRBJ1-2
size: few
DNA: TGTGCCAGCAGTTCAACAGGGTACTATGGCTACACCTTC
CDR3: CASSSTGYYGYTF

V: TRBV18
D: TRBD1
J: TRBJ1-1
size: .
DNA: TGTGCCAGCTCGAACAGGGGTGAAGCTTTCTTT
CDR3: CASSNRGEAFF

V: TRBV29-1
D: .
J: TRBJ2-1
size: .
DNA: TGCAGCGTTTCGGGAACCCGGGAGAGCAATGAGCAGTTCTTC
CDR3: CSVSGTRESNEQFF

V: TRBV7-3
D: TRBD2
J: TRBJ2-2
size: .
DNA: TGTGCCAGCAGCCTTTCGAGCGGGGGGGCCTCCACCGGGGAGCTGTTTTTT
CDR3: CASSLSSGGASTGELFF

V: TRBV7-6
D: .
J: TRBJ1-1
size: .
DNA: TGTGCCAGCAGCTCATTAGGCGTCAGGGGGAACACTGAAGCTTTCTTT
CDR3: CASSSLGVRGNTEAFF

V: TRBV3-1/TRBV3-2
D: TRBD1
J: TRBJ2-3
size: .
DNA: TGTGCCAGCAGCCCATGGGACAGCAGCACAGATACGCAGTATTTT
CDR3: CASSPWDSSTDTQYF

V: TRBV5-1
D: .
J: TRBJ1-4
size: .
DNA: TGCGCCAGCAGCTTGGAAGGGGGAAGACTGTTTTTT
CDR3: CASSLEGGRLFF

V: TRBV7-8
D: TRBD1
J: TRBJ2-5
size: .
DNA: TGTGCCAGCAGCCCTAGACAGGGGATGAAGACCCAGTACTTC
CDR3: CASSPRQGMKTQYF

V: TRBV5-1
D: .
J: TRBJ2-5
size: .
DNA: TGCGCCAGCAGCTCAGGGGAGACCCAGTACTTC
CDR3: CASSSGETQYF

V: TRBV18
D: .
J: TRBJ2-1
size: .
DNA: TGTGCCAGCTCACGGCGCTCACAGGGAAACAATGAGCAGTTCTTC
CDR3: CASSRRSQGNNEQFF

V: TRBV6-5
D: .
J: TRBJ1-5
size: .
DNA: TGTGCCAGCACCGACGGGGGGTACAATCAGCCCCAGCATTTT
CDR3: CASTDGGYNQPQHF

V: TRBV23-1
D: TRBD1
J: TRBJ1-4
size: .
DNA: TGCGCCAGCAGTCAATCGCGGACAGGGTCTGTAAGGGTTGAAAAACTGTTTTTT
CDR3: CASSQSRTGSVRVEKLFF

V: TRBV18
D: .
J: TRBJ1-1
size: .
DNA: TGTGCCAGCTCACCAGGCGGCGGGGCAGACACTGAAGCTTTCTTT
CDR3: CASSPGGGADTEAFF

V: TRBV29-1
D: TRBD1
J: TRBJ1-3
size: .
DNA: TGCAGCGTTGTAGGTGGCAGGGGGTTTAGTTCGGGAAACACCATATATTTT
CDR3: CSVVGGRGFSSGNTIYF

V: TRBV2
D: TRBD2
J: TRBJ2-1
size: .
DNA: TGTGCCAGCAGTGAGGGAGCGGGAGGCCCCAATGAGCAGTTCTTC
CDR3: CASSEGAGGPNEQFF

V: TRBV18
D: .
J: TRBJ2-5
size: .
DNA: TGTGCCAGCTCGCCGGACAGCTCAAGGGCCCAGTACTTC
CDR3: CASSPDSSRAQYF

V: TRBV10-3
D: .
J: TRBJ1-1
size: .
DNA: TGTGCCATCATGGACAGTGTGAACACTGAAGCTTTCTTT
CDR3: CAIMDSVNTEAFF

V: TRBV7-9
D: TRBD1
J: TRBJ1-1
size: .
DNA: TGTGCCAGCAGCCCGACAGGGGGGAACACTGAAGCTTTCTTT
CDR3: CASSPTGGNTEAFF

V: TRBV19
D: .
J: TRBJ2-1
size: .
DNA: TGTGCCAGTGGATCCATTATCCCGGGAGTCTCCTACAATGAGCAGTTCTTC
CDR3: CASGSIIPGVSYNEQFF

V: TRBV5-1
D: .
J: TRBJ1-1
size: once
DNA: TGCGCCAGCAGCTTGGGTCAGGGTCTAGTCACTGAAGCTTTCTTT
CDR3: CASSLGQGLVTEAFF

V: TRBV25-1
D: .
J: TRBJ1-1
size: .
DNA: TGTGCCAGCTCCCTAAGTTTGGAAGCTTTCTTT
CDR3: CASSLSLEAFF

V: TRBV3-1/TRBV3-2
D: .
J: TRBJ2-1
size: few
DNA: TGTGCCAGCAGCCAAGATCCGACGGGAGTAGGACCCGACCAGTTCTTC
CDR3: CASSQDPTGVGPDQFF

V: TRBV11-2
D: .
J: TRBJ2-1
size: .
DNA: TGTGCCAGCAACGGTGGACTCAACAATGAGCAGTTCTTC
CDR3: CASNGGLNNEQFF

V: TRBV30
D: TRBD2
J: TRBJ2-5
size: .
DNA: TGTGCCTGGACTAGCGGGGAGACCCAGTACTTC
CDR3: CAWTSGETQYF

V: TRBV19
D: .
J: TRBJ1-2
size: .
DNA: TGTGCCACGGGGGACTATGGCTACACCTTC
CDR3: CATGDYGYTF

V: TRBV19
D: TRBD2
J: TRBJ2-2
size: .
DNA: TGTGCCAGTAGCCCCGGACTAGCGGGAGCCGGGGAGCTGTTTTTT
CDR3: CASSPGLAGAGELFF

V: TRBV28
D: .
J: TRBJ1-5
size: .
DNA: TGTGCGGTACAGGGACGTAGCAATCAGCCCCAGCATTTT
CDR3: CAVQGRSNQPQHF

V: TRBV28
D: .
J: TRBJ1-6
size: .
DNA: TGTGCCAGCAGGGGGGCGAACTCACCCCTCCACTTT
CDR3: CASRGANSPLHF

V: TRBV10-1
D: .
J: TRBJ2-1
size: once
DNA: TGCGCCAGCAGCCGAGGAGCGGGCTCTAACAATGAGCAGTTCTTC
CDR3: CASSRGAGSNNEQFF

V: TRBV27
D: .
J: TRBJ2-7
size: .
DNA: TGTGCCAGCAGTTTATTTCATAGCTCCTACGAGCAGTACTTC
CDR3: CASSLFHSSYEQYF

V: TRBV11-2
D: .
J: TRBJ2-1
size: .
DNA: TGTGCCAGCAGCTTAGCCGGAGGCTACAATGAGCAGTTCTTC
CDR3: CASSLAGGYNEQFF

V: TRBV28
D: .
J: TRBJ1-2
size: .
DNA: TGTGCCAGCACACAGGTTAACTATGGCTACACCTTC
CDR3: CASTQVNYGYTF

V: TRBV5-4
D: TRBD2
J: TRBJ2-2
size: .
DNA: TGTGCCAGCACCGGAGAGCGGGAGCCTTCATCTCTTACCGGGGAGCTGTTTTTT
CDR3: CASTGEREPSSLTGELFF

V: TRBV5-4
D: TRBD1
J: TRBJ2-2
size: .
DNA: TGTGCCAGCACCCCGAAGACAGGGCCCGTCGGGGAGCTGTTTTTT
CDR3: CASTPKTGPVGELFF